This T cell receptor beta chain stems from a study of shared clonotypes between healthy human individuals. The wider study: There were three CD4 naive, three CD4 memory, two CD8 naive and one CD8 memory plates per donor. Study-wide points: With few donors, the genetic and exposure-history diversity represented was limited. Relative to their counterparts shared across all four donors, non-shared clonotypes exhibited diminished generation probabilities.

Germline assignment: CDR1 SGHTA and CDR2 FQGNSA. J gave up 0 bases and V 5 bases, and 12 bases lay outside the gene matches. This CDR3 region has 18 residues. Assay runs were performed at deep level. This table comes from immunoSEQ multiplex PCR, and its TCRdb copy is limited to in-frame clones, with some not included. Of around 1,000,000 clones listed, roughly 80% were seen once; the top ten hold roughly 0.9%. Points on this clone: Its antigen is not identified.

This clonotype was obtained from a young man in good health. Some clones in this sample may be carry-over from other donors' samples. V is TRBV7-2 and J is TRBJ1-3; 8 bases fit TRBD1. The source material was memory CD4+ T cells from PBMCs. Subset: CD45RA-negative fraction. CDR3 sequence (DNA): TGTGCCAGCAGCGGCGACAGGGGAACGATTCGCTCTGGAAACACCATATATTTT. The encoded protein is CASSGDRGTIRSGNTIYF.